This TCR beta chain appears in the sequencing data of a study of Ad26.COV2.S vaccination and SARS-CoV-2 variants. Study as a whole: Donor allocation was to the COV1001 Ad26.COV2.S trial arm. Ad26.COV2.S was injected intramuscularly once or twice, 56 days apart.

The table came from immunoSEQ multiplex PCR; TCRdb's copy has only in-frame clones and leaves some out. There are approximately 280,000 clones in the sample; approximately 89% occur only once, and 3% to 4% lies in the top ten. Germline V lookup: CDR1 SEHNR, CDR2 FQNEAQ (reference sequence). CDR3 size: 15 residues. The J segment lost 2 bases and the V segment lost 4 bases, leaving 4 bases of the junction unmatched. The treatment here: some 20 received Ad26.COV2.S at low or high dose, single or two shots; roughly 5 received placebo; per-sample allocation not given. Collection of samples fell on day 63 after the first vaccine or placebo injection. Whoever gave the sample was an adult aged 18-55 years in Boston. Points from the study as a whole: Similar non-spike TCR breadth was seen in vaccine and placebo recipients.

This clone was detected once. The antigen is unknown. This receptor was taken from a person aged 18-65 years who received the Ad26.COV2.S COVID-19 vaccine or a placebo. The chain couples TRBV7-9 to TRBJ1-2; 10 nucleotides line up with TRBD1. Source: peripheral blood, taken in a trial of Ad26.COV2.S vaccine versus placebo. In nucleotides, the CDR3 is TGTGCCAGCAGCTCTGGGACAGGGGCAAACTATGGCTACACCTTC. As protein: CASSSGTGANYGYTF.